These 29 T cell receptor beta chains originate from one sample sequenced in a study of radiation and T cells in renal cell carcinoma (dated by TCRdb to the early 2020s). Explained via the paper, the time point label denotes: blood 4 weeks post-SBRT, at nephrectomy. The treatment or condition label corresponds to: 15 Gy SBRT to primary tumor, nephrectomy 4 weeks later. The library was prepared using the immunoSEQ multiplex PCR assay. TCRdb obtained this table from immuneACCESS and retained in-frame rearrangements with V and J assigned. These tables miss some clones; where compared with another copy, unresolved V genes account for less than half of the shortfall, and the remainder is unexplained. A total of roughly 160,000 clones appear in this sample, about 88% of them only once. About 11% of the sample goes to the ten largest clones. The material sequenced was blood, taken from a patient whose treatment included radiotherapy and nephrectomy. These TCRs come from a woman between 45 and 60 years old with renal cell carcinoma.

The CDR3 here is CASSLKAANYEQYF. The CDR3 DNA reads as TGTGCCAGCAGCTTAAAGGCGGCAAACTACGAGCAGTACTTC. The chain carries TRBV7-2 and TRBJ2-7, with D uncertain. Germline-derived CDR1 and CDR2 are SGHTA and FQGNSA. V shed 2 bases and J shed 3 bases, with 11 bases lying between them. The CDR3 has 14 amino acids.

Details on this clone: The same CDR3 arises from other DNA sequences in this sample as well. This sequence joins TRBV6-5 and TRBJ1-3; D is undetermined. V gave up 6 bases and J gave up 4 bases, with 7 bases separating them. Germline V gene data show CDR1 as MNHEY and CDR2 as SVGAGI. This CDR3 comprises 12 residues. The chain's CDR3 is CASSPRGNTIYF. Here the CDR3 DNA reads TGTGCCAGCAGCCCCAGGGGAAACACCATATATTTT.

The J gene is TRBJ2-3, the V gene TRBV5-5, with 9 bases fitting TRBD1. The CDR3 is 16 residues long. Germline V gene data show CDR1 as SGHKS and CDR2 as YYEKEE (reference sequence). Trimming cost V 4 bases and J 3 bases; bases outside gene matches: 9. The CDR3 loop reads CASSPTPGTGTDTQYF. CDR3 nucleotides: TGTGCCAGCAGCCCGACCCCCGGGACAGGGACAGATACGCAGTATTTT.

The chain joins TRBV19 to TRBJ2-7; D is unresolved. Trimming removed 6 bases from V and 3 bases from J, with 21 bases in between. Germline-derived CDR1 and CDR2 are LNHDA and SQIVND (reference sequence). The CDR3 loop spans 16 amino acids. In DNA, the CDR3 is TGTGCCAGTAGCTCCCTGAGTCTGCTCCCTATCTACGAGCAGTACTTC. This encodes CASSSLSLLPIYEQYF.

CDR3 residues: CASSQEAGHGGYTF. The DNA of the CDR3 is TGCGCCAGCAGCCAAGAGGCCGGGCATGGTGGCTACACCTTC. The chain couples TRBV4-1 to TRBJ1-2; D is ambiguous. CDR3 length: 14 residues. V was clipped by 0 bases and J by 7 bases, with 12 bases between them. The V gene's germline CDR1 is MGHRA and CDR2 YSYEKL.

This chain joins TRBV10-3 and TRBJ1-3; a weak D match, TRBD1 (5 bases). V dropped 2 bases and J dropped 4 bases, with 18 bases sitting between them. Germline V gives CDR1 ENHRY, CDR2 SYGVKD. The CDR3 contains 17 residues. CDR3: CAISELDLLGDGNTIYF. Written as DNA, the CDR3 is TGTGCCATCAGTGAGCTGGATCTGTTGGGGGACGGAAACACCATATATTTT.

This chain links TRBV5-6 with TRBJ1-2; 7 nucleotides agree with TRBD1. Germline values: CDR1 SGHDT, CDR2 YYEEEE. The V and J ends lost 5 bases and 4 bases, in that order; junction bases with no gene match: 8. The CDR3 is 14 residues long. The CDR3 DNA follows: TGTGCCAGCAGTCGGGACAGACTTTTCTATGGCTACACCTTC. Residues: CASSRDRLFYGYTF.

This chain joins TRBV6-5 and TRBJ2-7; D is ambiguous. There are 13 residues in the CDR3. Germline assignment: CDR1 MNHEY and CDR2 SVGAGI. With 6 bases removed from V and 3 bases from J, the gap between germline ends came to 12 bases. The CDR3 DNA reads as TGTGCCAGCAGATCCTCTCGGGTCTACGAGCAGTACTTC. It specifies CASRSSRVYEQYF.

The rearrangement uses TRBV19 and TRBJ1-4; D gene uncertain. The germline V gene has CDR1 LNHDA and CDR2 SQIVND (reference sequence). This CDR3 has 16 residues. Trimming shortened V by 4 bases and J by 4 bases, and 16 bases separated the two germline ends. The CDR3 nucleotides are TGTGCCAGTAGTACTAACCTCCGAAGGAGTAATGAAAAACTGTTTTTT. Protein product: CASSTNLRRSNEKLFF.

This clone was recorded only once. This chain joins TRBV19 and TRBJ1-5, with TRBD1 identical over 12 bases. The V and J ends lost 3 bases and 3 bases, in that order; junction bases with no gene match: 3. CDR3 length: 16 residues. Germline V gene lookup returns CDR1 LNHDA and CDR2 SQIVND (reference sequence). As DNA, the CDR3 is TGTGCCAGTAGTATCGGGACAGGGGGCTTCAATCAGCCCCAGCATTTT. Translating it yields CASSIGTGGFNQPQHF. Filled out from reference TRBV19 and TRBJ1-5, the complete variable domain reads DGGITQSPKYLFRKEGQNVTLSCEQNLNHDAMYWYRQDPGQGLRLIYYSQIVNDFQKGDIAEGYSVSREKKESFPLTVTSAQKNPTAFYLCASSIGTGGFNQPQHFGDGTRLSIL.

About this clone: Other nucleotide sequences from this sample produce the same CDR3. The chain has TRBV25-1 and TRBJ1-2; D gene unclear. The germline gives CDR1 MGHDK, CDR2 SYGVNS. Trimming stripped 2 bases from V and 3 bases from J, with 7 bases between. The CDR3 consists of 13 residues. The chain's CDR3 is CASSEVGDYGYTF. DNA of the CDR3: TGTGCCAGCAGTGAAGTGGGCGACTATGGCTACACCTTC.

The V call is TRBV11-2, the J call TRBJ1-1; 7 nucleotides match TRBD1. The V gene's germline CDR1 is SGHAT and CDR2 FQNNGV. The V gene end was trimmed by 4 bases and the J gene end by 1 base; junction bases not matched to a gene: 6. This CDR3 has 15 residues. CDR3: CASSSSGTENTEAFF. The CDR3 nucleotides read TGTGCCAGCAGCTCCAGCGGGACAGAGAACACTGAAGCTTTCTTT.

The V gene is TRBV13, the J gene TRBJ1-2, with a possible D match to TRBD1 (6 bases). This CDR3 contains 14 residues. Germline lookup yields CDR1 PRHDT and CDR2 FYEKMQ (reference sequence). The ends were cut back, 5 bases at V and 8 bases at J, with 18 bases in the middle. Here the CDR3 DNA reads TGTGCCAGCAGCCACAGTCAGGGGACTAGGGGCTACACCTTC. The encoded protein is CASSHSQGTRGYTF.

This clone was detected only a few times. V usage is TRBV10-3 and J usage is TRBJ2-5; D is ambiguous. The V gene lost 8 bases and the J gene lost 5 bases, with 9 bases spanning the gap. Looked up from germline, CDR1 is ENHRY and CDR2 is SYGVKD. This CDR3 has 11 amino acids. CDR3 nucleotides: TGTGCCATCGGCCTGGGTGAGACCCAGTACTTC. It translates to CAIGLGETQYF.

This chain links TRBV14 with TRBJ1-4, with a possible D match to TRBD1 (5 bases). Per the germline V gene, CDR1 is SGHDN and CDR2 is FVKESK. Deletions cut 0 bases from V and 6 bases from J, with 17 bases between. The CDR3 has 17 residues. In DNA form, the CDR3 reads TGTGCCAGCAGCCAAGAGGGCCTCGGGGACTACCATGAAAAACTGTTTTTT. The encoded protein is CASSQEGLGDYHEKLFF.

The V call is TRBV5-1, the J call TRBJ1-6; no definite D call. From germline, CDR1 is SGHRS and CDR2 YFSETQ. V lost 4 bases, J lost 0 bases, and 14 bases lay in between. There are 17 residues in the CDR3. In DNA form, the CDR3 reads TGCGCCAGCAGCCCCCTAGCCCGGTTCTCCTATAATTCACCCCTCCACTTT. Protein product: CASSPLARFSYNSPLHF.

The V gene is TRBV9, the J gene TRBJ2-1; 7 nucleotides align to TRBD2. V lost 0 bases and J lost 8; bases outside the gene matches: 11. CDR1 is SGDLS, CDR2 YYNGEE, per germline. This CDR3 has 16 amino acids. The CDR3 region has the DNA TGTGCCAGCAGCGTAGGGGAAGTAGCGGGTGGGTATGAGCAGTTCTTC. This sequence encodes CASSVGEVAGGYEQFF.

This clone has a single count. In DNA, the CDR3 is TGTGCCAGCAGCTCTTCGGGGGGTTGGGACGAGCAGTACTTC. Translated: CASSSSGGWDEQYF. V usage is TRBV11-2 and J usage is TRBJ2-7; TRBD2 aligns across 7 bases. V lost 4 bases, J lost 5 bases, and 8 bases stayed unmatched. Germline values: CDR1 SGHAT, CDR2 FQNNGV. The CDR3 covers 14 residues.

This chain joins TRBV5-6 and TRBJ2-1; 8 positions match TRBD1. The germline gives CDR1 SGHDT, CDR2 YYEEEE. The V segment lost 3 bases and the J segment 4 bases; nucleotides outside the gene matches: 3. The CDR3 runs 14 residues. The CDR3 region has the DNA TGTGCCAGCAGCTCCGACAGGGGATACAATGAGCAGTTCTTC. It codes for CASSSDRGYNEQFF.

V gene TRBV4-3 combines with J gene TRBJ1-2; TRBD1 matches at 9 bases. Germline values: CDR1 LGHNA, CDR2 YSLEER. The CDR3 is made up of 16 amino acids. V lost 0 bases to trimming and J lost 1 base; unmatched junction nucleotides: 3. The CDR3 region is CASSQDGTGINYGYTF. As DNA, the CDR3 is TGCGCCAGCAGCCAAGATGGGACAGGGATTAACTATGGCTACACCTTC.

The gene calls are TRBV30 and TRBJ1-2; tentatively, D is TRBD1 (6 bases). The CDR3 sequence is 13 residues long. V lost 1 base to trimming and J lost 3 bases, with 9 bases between them. CDR1 is GTSNPN and CDR2 is SVGIG in the germline V gene (reference sequence). CDR3 sequence (DNA): TGTGCCTGGAGTGGAGGGGGAGACTATGGCTACACCTTC. Encoded protein: CAWSGGGDYGYTF.

The J gene is TRBJ1-2, the V gene TRBV6-5; tentative D call: TRBD1 (5 bases). The germline V gene has CDR1 MNHEY and CDR2 SVGAGI. The CDR3 loop spans 14 amino acids. Between the trimmed V and J ends, which lost 6 bases and 5 bases, there was a span of 16 bases. CDR3: CASRPPGGNYGYTF. Written as DNA, the CDR3 is TGTGCCAGCAGACCCCCCGGGGGGAATTATGGCTACACCTTC.

This clone showed up just once. This chain joins TRBV29-1 and TRBJ1-2; D gene unclear. Trimming removed 7 bases from V and 8 bases from J, with 11 bases in between. There are 10 residues in the CDR3. Germline CDR1 is SQVTM and CDR2 is ANQGSEA. CDR3 amino acids: CSAAGRGYTF. The CDR3, as DNA: TGCAGCGCCGCGGGCCGGGGCTACACCTTC.

A single count supports this clone. This rearrangement joins TRBV18 to TRBJ1-2; 12 nucleotides match TRBD1. This CDR3 spans 19 amino acids. Germline CDR1 is KGHSH and CDR2 is LQKENI. The ends lost 4 bases at V and 0 bases at J; junction bases unmatched: 12. The CDR3 DNA sequence: TGTGCCAGCTCACTAACCCTTCCGGGACAGGGGGCGCCTAACTATGGCTACACCTTC. Translated, it gives CASSLTLPGQGAPNYGYTF.

The V call is TRBV5-1, the J call TRBJ2-5; TRBD2 matches at 12 bases. Germline lookup yields CDR1 SGHRS and CDR2 YFSETQ. V lost 1 base, J lost 1 base, and 5 bases stayed unmatched. CDR3 length: 17 residues. The DNA of the CDR3 is TGCGCCAGCAGCTTGTCGACTAGCGGGAGATTCCAAGAGACCCAGTACTTC. As protein: CASSLSTSGRFQETQYF.

V gene TRBV6-5 combines with J gene TRBJ2-2; D is unclear. V was clipped by 0 bases and J by 2 bases, with 10 bases between them. The CDR3 runs 16 residues. Germline V lookup: CDR1 MNHEY, CDR2 SVGAGI. Here the CDR3 DNA reads TGTGCCAGCAGTTACTCGATTCCTCCAAACACCGGGGAGCTGTTTTTT. Translation: CASSYSIPPNTGELFF.

V and J are TRBV7-8 and TRBJ2-1, with D possibly TRBD2 on 6 matching bases. Germline lookup yields CDR1 SGHVS and CDR2 FQNEAQ. Trimming left V 7 bases short and J 0 bases short, with 25 bases between. CDR3 length: 19 residues. The DNA of the CDR3 is TGTGCCAGCACCCTAAAGGGGACTCTTGAAGTCTTCTCCTACAATGAGCAGTTCTTC. This encodes CASTLKGTLEVFSYNEQFF.

This chain connects TRBV29-1 to TRBJ2-7; D remains ambiguous. CDR3 length: 13 amino acids. Trimming left V 2 bases short and J 1 base short, with 9 bases between. The germline gives CDR1 SQVTM, CDR2 ANQGSEA. CDR3 loop: CSVETDISYEQYF. The CDR3 region has the DNA TGCAGCGTTGAAACAGATATTTCCTACGAGCAGTACTTC.

This clone was seen once. The chain employs TRBV10-2 and TRBJ1-2; D call uncertain. The CDR3 loop spans 13 amino acids. Germline CDR1 reads WSHSY; CDR2 reads SAAADI. Deletions cut 4 bases from V and 4 bases from J, with 10 bases between. The CDR3 DNA is TGCGCCAGCAGTGGAACGGGATCCTATGGCTACACCTTC. This sequence encodes CASSGTGSYGYTF.